The T cell receptor beta chain under discussion was sequenced for a study of blood T cell repertoires in COVID-19. Study-level background: Spain, Italy and the United States supplied samples that represented acute and convalescent COVID-19. T cells, B-cell-depleted T cells, or PBMCs provided the cDNA or gDNA that served as material.

The CDR3 contains 13 residues. CDR1 SQVTM and CDR2 ANQGSEA come from the germline V gene. Trimming left V 6 bases short and J 6 bases short, with 17 bases between. In the authors' workflow: The authors estimated nucleated cell counts from reference gene primer amplification. The repertoire was sequenced with immunoSEQ multiplex PCR; TCRdb's copy has only in-frame clones and lacks some. V, J and clone size are those of that table, while D and trimming were read from the DNA. The profile shows about 250,000 clones, 85% of them singletons. Categorization into cohorts depended on clinical history that participants reported.

The clonotype was recovered from a woman in her fifties or sixties with acute COVID-19. Source material: PBMCs or T cells enriched from blood (not recorded which). This chain connects TRBV29-1 to TRBJ1-1, with D perhaps TRBD1 (6 bases). The CDR3: CSVQTGGLAEAFF. The DNA for the CDR3 is TGCAGCGTGCAGACAGGTGGGTTGGCTGAAGCTTTCTTT.